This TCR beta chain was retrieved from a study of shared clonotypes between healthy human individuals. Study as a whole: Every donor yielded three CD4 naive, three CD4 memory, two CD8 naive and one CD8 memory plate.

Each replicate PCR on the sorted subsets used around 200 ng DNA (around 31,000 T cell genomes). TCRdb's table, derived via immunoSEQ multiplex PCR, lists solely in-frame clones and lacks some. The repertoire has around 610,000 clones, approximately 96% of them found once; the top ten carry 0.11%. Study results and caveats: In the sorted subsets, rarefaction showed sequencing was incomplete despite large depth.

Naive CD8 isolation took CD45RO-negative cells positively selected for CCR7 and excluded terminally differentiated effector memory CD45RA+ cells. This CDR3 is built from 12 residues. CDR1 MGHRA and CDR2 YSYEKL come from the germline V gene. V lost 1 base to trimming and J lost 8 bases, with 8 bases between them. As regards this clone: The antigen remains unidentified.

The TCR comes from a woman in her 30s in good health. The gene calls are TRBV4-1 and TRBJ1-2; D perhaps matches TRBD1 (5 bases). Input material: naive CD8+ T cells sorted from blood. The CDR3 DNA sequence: TGCGCCAGCAGCCAAGTGGGGGACGGCTACACCTTC. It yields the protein CASSQVGDGYTF.